This T cell receptor beta chain was captured by sequencing in a study of blood T cells in healthy people across ages. Background on the study: Capturing about one barcoded beta molecule per two T cells was achieved by template switching.

This clonotype was counted between two and nine times. The use of a sample-barcoded 5' primer and a J-beta primer mix characterized a second PCR of about 7 to 12 cycles. Sequencing yielded, for each sample, at least 3 million paired-end reads carrying CDR3. TCRdb re-analysed the 5' RACE reads in MiXCR, keeping a single row per CDR3 protein. Of 550,000 to 600,000 distinct CDR3 sequences listed, 25% to 30% were seen once; the top ten hold approximately 17%. V lost 0 bases, J lost 9 bases, and 18 bases stayed unmatched. The length of the CDR3 is 17 residues. Germline V CDR1 and CDR2: DFQATT, SNEGSKA (reference sequence).

This receptor was obtained from a woman in her seventies in good health. Sequenced input: blood. The chain employs TRBV20-1 and TRBJ2-5; 8 nucleotides agree with TRBD2. The CDR3 DNA reads TGCAGTGCTAGAGATTCTGGCGGGGGGCCGGCTGGTTCGTCCCAGTACTTC. Translation gives CSARDSGGGPAGSSQYF.